This TCR beta chain derives from a study of T cell repertoires in cytomegalovirus infection. For the study at large: Both CMV infection and a matching HLA type were indicated by public TCR beta signatures. Overall study findings and caveats: The cumulative frequency of public TCR beta families identified carriers of CMV plus the relevant HLA. Predominance within the ex vivo response was attributable to HLA-C-restricted CMV-specific TCR beta clonotypes.

This clonotype came up many times. What it binds is unknown. Germline CDR1 and CDR2: MNHEY and SVGAGI. This CDR3 is built from 15 residues. Unmatched junction bases numbered 4, after V lost 5 bases and J lost 6 bases. TCRdb re-called the reads with MiXCR, one entry per CDR3 protein. This sample has 200,000 or so distinct CDR3 sequences, with roughly 20% found just once. The source material was PBMCs. The V and J genes are TRBV6-5 and TRBJ2-2; 12 bases are a match to TRBD1. The source is a human donor in good health (CMV status not recorded). Some clones in this sample may be carry-over from other donors' samples. As DNA, the CDR3 is TGTGCCAGCAGTGGGGACAGGGGGCTTTCCGGGGAGCTGTTTTTT. It codes for CASSGDRGLSGELFF.